This T cell receptor beta chain was recovered during a study of cytomegalovirus exposure and HLA in healthy donors. As for the study in general: Genotyping showed 81% of 398 donors falling in the Caucasian-associated ancestry cluster.

Trimming removed 0 bases at V and 0 bases at J, with 12 bases between. Germline V lookup: CDR1 SQVTM, CDR2 ANQGSEA. CDR3 length: 16 amino acids. Worth noting for this clone: Its antigen is undetermined.

The PCR used 60 Vbeta and 13 Jbeta primers. The assay was immunoSEQ multiplex PCR, and TCRdb's table has in-frame clones only and misses some. The table lists tens of thousands of clones, with roughly 0.65% in the top ten. Study findings and constraints: In vitro checks showed that a few CMV-associated chains really do target CMV antigens.

This sequence was found in a man aged 25 to 45 in good health and CMV-seronegative. V usage is TRBV29-1 and J usage is TRBJ2-1; the D is unclear. Sequenced input: PBMCs. This chain's CDR3 is CSVEDYHGSSYNEQFF. CDR3 DNA sequence: TGCAGCGTTGAAGATTACCACGGTAGCTCCTACAATGAGCAGTTCTTC.